Listed below are T cell receptor beta chains from one sample, sequenced in a study of blood T cells in healthy people across ages. TCRdb recomputed calls from the 5' RACE reads with MiXCR, one row per CDR3 protein. Of nearly 800,000 distinct CDR3 sequences detected, around three fifths appear once; the ten largest clones hold roughly 24%. Material: blood. All receptors come from a man aged 40-49 years in good health. Both conserved end residues are part of each CDR3. The order of the fields is clone size, D gene, V gene, J gene, CDR3 protein, CDR3 DNA. The D gene is left open where the match is weak. Not all rows give a size; the values are once, few, many and, for expanded clones, a class.

many	TRBD1	TRBV2	TRBJ1-4	CASSSRTGKNEKLFF	TGTGCCAGCAGTTCCCGGACAGGGAAGAACGAAAAACTGTTTTTT
.	TRBD2	TRBV15	TRBJ2-5	CATRGLAGVPPHQETQYF	TGTGCCACCAGAGGACTAGCGGGAGTCCCTCCACACCAAGAGACCCAGTACTTC
few	.	TRBV20-1	TRBJ2-6	CSAGYSGANVLTF	TGCAGTGCCGGGTACTCTGGGGCCAACGTCCTGACTTTC
.	.	TRBV6-2/TRBV6-3	TRBJ1-1	CASSLIANTEAFF	TGTGCCAGCAGTCTCATAGCGAACACTGAAGCTTTCTTT
.	.	TRBV28	TRBJ1-5	CASSTIRNQPQHF	TGTGCCAGCAGTACGATCCGCAATCAGCCCCAGCATTTT
many	TRBD1	TRBV7-8	TRBJ1-1	CASSGLPAGQGGPNTEAFF	TGTGCCAGCAGCGGCTTACCCGCCGGGCAGGGGGGGCCGAACACTGAAGCTTTCTTT
.	.	TRBV6-1	TRBJ2-5	CASSDSVGILRYF	TGTGCCAGCAGTGACTCAGTCGGGATACTAAGGTACTTC
.	.	TRBV7-2	TRBJ1-1	CASGLEGVFHTEAFF	TGTGCCAGCGGCTTAGAAGGCGTATTCCACACTGAAGCTTTCTTT
.	.	TRBV18	TRBJ2-7	CASTPAGTNLYEQYF	TGTGCCTCCACGCCGGCGGGGACCAACCTTTACGAGCAGTACTTC
few	.	TRBV7-2	TRBJ2-1	CASRPRPLVHEQFF	TGTGCCAGCAGACCAAGACCGCTTGTGCATGAGCAGTTCTTC
few	.	TRBV3-1	TRBJ1-2	CASSPGTGGYTF	TGTGCCAGCAGCCCGGGGACGGGAGGCTACACCTTC
few	TRBD1	TRBV6-1	TRBJ1-5	CASSKGQGDIGNQPQHF	TGTGCCAGCAGTAAGGGACAGGGGGATATAGGCAATCAGCCCCAGCATTTT
.	TRBD2	TRBV7-3	TRBJ2-7	CATRLAGDHEQYF	TGTGCCACCAGACTAGCGGGAGACCACGAGCAGTACTTC